Following are 27 T cell receptor beta chains from one sample sequenced in a study of blood T cell repertoires in COVID-19. Libraries were prepared by immunoSEQ multiplex PCR; TCRdb keeps only in-frame clonotypes and omits some of them. Among about 180,000 clones, about 84% were seen once, and the ten largest hold 8% to 10%. Sequenced input: PBMCs or T cells enriched from blood (not recorded which). These receptors all stem from a woman in her twenties or thirties who had recovered from COVID-19.

The rearrangement joins TRBV30 to TRBJ1-1, with TRBD1 matching 11 bases. The CDR3 length is 12 residues. The junction had 5 bases not matched to a gene; V was cut back by 2 bases and J by 12 bases. CDR1 is GTSNPN, CDR2 SVGIG, per germline (reference sequence). The CDR3 DNA sequence: TGTGCCTGGAGTTCGGGACAGGGGGGAACTTTCTTT. Protein: CAWSSGQGGTFF.

The chain carries TRBV19 and TRBJ2-3, with D perhaps matching TRBD2 (5 bases). The CDR3 totals 14 residues. CDR1 LNHDA and CDR2 SQIVND come from the germline V gene (reference sequence). V was clipped by 1 base and J by 4 bases, with 9 bases between them. CDR3 sequence reads: CASSIGRRADTQYF. The CDR3 nucleotides read TGTGCCAGTAGTATAGGGAGGCGTGCAGATACGCAGTATTTT.

The chain has TRBV5-1 and TRBJ2-5, with D maybe TRBD1 (6 bases). V was cut by 6 bases and J by 3 bases, with 15 bases left in between. Germline-derived CDR1 and CDR2 are SGHRS and YFSETQ. The CDR3 covers 14 residues. The CDR3 nucleotides are TGCGCCAGCAATCAGGGGTGGACGAAAGAGACCCAGTACTTC. Its protein is CASNQGWTKETQYF.

The chain carries TRBV28 and TRBJ1-4; possibly TRBD1 for D (5 bases). The CDR3 runs to 14 residues. V was clipped by 5 bases and J by 8 bases, with 15 bases between them. Germline V gene lookup returns CDR1 MDHEN and CDR2 SYDVKM. CDR3 amino acids: CASSPGTRREKLFF. CDR3 in DNA: TGTGCCAGCAGTCCGGGGACTAGACGGGAAAAACTGTTTTTT.

This rearrangement joins TRBV19 to TRBJ1-5; 7 nucleotides line up with TRBD1. V dropped 10 bases and J dropped 0; count of bases not matched to a gene: 12. The germline CDR1 and CDR2 sequences are LNHDA and SQIVND (reference sequence). CDR3 length: 16 amino acids. The CDR3 DNA follows: TGTGCCACACACGCAACAGGGGAAAATAGCAATCAGCCCCAGCATTTT. Amino acid sequence: CATHATGENSNQPQHF.

This clone was observed a handful of times. The chain employs TRBV19 and TRBJ1-2, with TRBD1 matching 10 bases. With V trimmed by 6 bases and J by 3 bases, 13 bases remained unmatched. Per the germline V gene, CDR1 is LNHDA and CDR2 is SQIVND (reference sequence). The CDR3 is 17 residues long. The CDR3 DNA is TGTGCCAGTAGCGAAACAATCGGGACAGGGGCGGACTATGGCTACACCTTC. Its translation: CASSETIGTGADYGYTF.

DNA for the CDR3: TGCGCCAGCAGCTTAGAACTTCAGGGGGGCGGTGAGCAGTTCTTC. Amino acids: CASSLELQGGGEQFF. The chain links TRBV5-1 to TRBJ2-1, with D possibly being TRBD1 (7 bases). Germline V gene lookup returns CDR1 SGHRS and CDR2 YFSETQ. Trimming cost V 2 bases and J 9 bases, with 18 bases left between them. The CDR3 loop spans 15 amino acids.

The V call is TRBV28, the J call TRBJ2-7, with 8 bases fitting TRBD2. The J segment lost 4 bases and the V segment lost 2 bases, leaving 10 bases of the junction unmatched. The CDR3 spans 16 residues. CDR1 and CDR2 from the germline V gene are MDHEN and SYDVKM. The CDR3 here is CASSLATAGVVYEQYF. The CDR3 DNA follows: TGTGCCAGCAGTTTAGCCACAGCGGGAGTGGTTTACGAGCAGTACTTC.

V and J are TRBV25-1 and TRBJ1-2, with 10 bases aligning to TRBD1. Germline V CDR1 and CDR2: MGHDK, SYGVNS. The CDR3 is 13 amino acids. V shed 9 bases, J shed 7 bases, and the junction held 8 bases outside the gene matches. CDR3 sequence: CARTGTGEGGYTF. The CDR3 nucleotides read TGTGCCAGAACCGGGACAGGGGAAGGTGGCTACACCTTC.

The chain employs TRBV7-7 and TRBJ2-1, with D unresolved. Per germline, CDR1 SSHAT and CDR2 FNYEAQ (reference sequence). V was clipped by 1 base and J by 9 bases, with 10 bases between them. This CDR3 has 13 amino acids. The CDR3 loop is CASSLGVGGEQFF. The DNA for the CDR3 is TGTGCCAGCAGCTTAGGGGTCGGCGGTGAGCAGTTCTTC.

V and J are TRBV15 and TRBJ1-1; perhaps TRBD1 as D (6 bases). V dropped 3 bases and J dropped 7 bases, with 12 bases sitting between them. CDR1 is LNHNV, CDR2 YYDKDF, per germline (reference sequence). The CDR3 loop spans 13 amino acids. The CDR3: CATSSYQQGEAFF. The CDR3 DNA follows: TGTGCCACCAGCAGCTATCAACAGGGTGAAGCTTTCTTT.

This chain uses TRBV4-1 with TRBJ2-2; 7 bases line up with TRBD2. Germline V CDR1 and CDR2: MGHRA, YSYEKL. This CDR3 has 18 residues. V dropped 2 bases and J dropped 3; count of bases not matched to a gene: 12. The chain's CDR3 is CASSQMLGGSGYTGELFF. For the CDR3, the DNA is TGCGCCAGCAGCCAAATGTTGGGCGGGAGCGGGTACACCGGGGAGCTGTTTTTT.

This chain links TRBV6-2 or TRBV6-3 with TRBJ2-2, with TRBD1 identical over 7 bases. Unmatched junction bases numbered 11, after V lost 5 bases and J lost 5 bases. CDR1 is MNHEY, CDR2 SVGEGT, per germline. This CDR3 comprises 16 residues. CDR3 DNA: TGTGCCAGCAGTATCGACAGGGAGAAGGTAACCGGGGAGCTGTTTTTT. It is translated as CASSIDREKVTGELFF.

The chain is built from TRBV5-1 and TRBJ2-7; 7 nucleotides align to TRBD1. Germline-derived CDR1 and CDR2 are SGHRS and YFSETQ. The CDR3 contains 14 residues. V dropped 2 bases and J dropped 1; count of bases not matched to a gene: 3. The CDR3 coding sequence is TGCGCCAGCAGCTTTGGGGACAGTTCCTACGAGCAGTACTTC. Amino acids: CASSFGDSSYEQYF.

The rearrangement uses TRBV2 and TRBJ2-7; TRBD2 is a possible D gene (5 bases). Per germline, CDR1 SNHLY and CDR2 FYNNEI. CDR3 size: 14 residues. V gave up 6 bases and J gave up 3 bases, with 15 bases separating them. CDR3 sequence (DNA): TGTGCCAGCAGCTTCGGGGATAGCCTCTACGAGCAGTACTTC. It translates to CASSFGDSLYEQYF.

The V call is TRBV18, the J call TRBJ2-1, with 7 bases identical to TRBD2. This CDR3 is built from 14 residues. In germline, CDR1 is KGHSH, CDR2 LQKENI. The J segment lost 6 bases and the V segment lost 5 bases, leaving 7 bases of the junction unmatched. This CDR3 reads CASSTGTTINEQFF. CDR3 bases: TGTGCCAGCTCAACCGGGACTACCATCAATGAGCAGTTCTTC.

The chain carries TRBV5-1 and TRBJ1-4; D gene uncertain. The germline gives CDR1 SGHRS, CDR2 YFSETQ. V was pared by 5 bases and J by 7 bases, with 24 bases between. The CDR3 length is 17 residues. The CDR3, as DNA: TGCGCCAGCAGTCGCGTTCCCACTTTACAGAACGGTGAAAAACTGTTTTTT. Translated, it gives CASSRVPTLQNGEKLFF.

This chain joins TRBV7-9 and TRBJ2-1; TRBD2 is a possible D gene (6 bases). Germline loops: CDR1 SEHNR, CDR2 FQNEAQ (reference sequence). Trimming took off 2 bases at V and 7 bases at J, with 21 bases between the two ends. This CDR3 spans 17 amino acids. The CDR3 nucleotides are TGTGCCAGCAGCTTACGTTTCGGGACTGTATTTTATAATGAGCAGTTCTTC. Its protein product is CASSLRFGTVFYNEQFF.

The gene calls are TRBV20-1 and TRBJ2-7; no firm D call. Germline V gene lookup returns CDR1 DFQATT and CDR2 SNEGSKA (reference sequence). This CDR3 has 11 amino acids. Trimming pared 2 bases from V and 9 bases from J, leaving 11 bases between. CDR3 coding DNA: TGCAGTGCTAGAAGCACGAGTATGCAGTACTTC. Translating gives CSARSTSMQYF.

V usage is TRBV11-2 and J usage is TRBJ2-1; TRBD2 might be the D (7 bases). V was trimmed by 5 bases and J by 2 bases, leaving 16 bases between them. The CDR3 has 16 amino acids. The germline gives CDR1 SGHAT, CDR2 FQNNGV. In nucleotides, the CDR3 is TGTGCCAGCAGCCCACGGGTGCGGGGGCCCTACAATGAGCAGTTCTTC. Translating it yields CASSPRVRGPYNEQFF.

CDR3 in DNA: TGCGCCAGCACCTTGAGCGGGAGTCATGAGCAGTTCTTC. Amino acids: CASTLSGSHEQFF. The chain couples TRBV10-2 to TRBJ2-1; 8 positions agree with TRBD2. V trimming: 7 bases; J trimming: 8 bases; junction bases outside the gene matches: 7. Germline loops: CDR1 WSHSY, CDR2 SAAADI. The CDR3 is 13 residues long.

This chain uses TRBV28 with TRBJ2-5, with D possibly being TRBD1 (6 bases). Germline CDR1 reads MDHEN; CDR2 reads SYDVKM. There are 16 residues in the CDR3. V lost 3 bases and J lost 3, with 17 bases in between. The CDR3 nucleotides read TGTGCCAGCAGTTTCTTAGACAGGCCCAAGAAAGAGACCCAGTACTTC. Translating gives CASSFLDRPKKETQYF. Full variable domain (rest looked up from reference TRBV28 and TRBJ2-5): DVKVTQSSRYLVKRTGEKVFLECVQDMDHENMFWYRQDPGLGLRLIYFSYDVKMKEKGDIPEGYSVSREKKERFSLILESASTNQTSMYLCASSFLDRPKKETQYFGPGTRLLVL.

The CDR3 sequence is CASSPSLRNEQYF. The CDR3, as DNA: TGTGCCAGCAGCCCAAGCCTGAGGAACGAGCAGTACTTC. The chain employs TRBV7-8 and TRBJ2-7; D is undetermined. Trimming shortened V by 5 bases and J by 5 bases, and 13 bases separated the two germline ends. This CDR3 has 13 amino acids. The germline gives CDR1 SGHVS, CDR2 FQNEAQ. The variable domain in full, with the rest retrieved from reference TRBV7-8 and TRBJ2-7, is GAGVSQSPRYKVAKRGQDVALRCDPISGHVSLFWYQQALGQGPEFLTYFQNEAQLDKSGLPSDRFFAERPEGSVSTLKIQRTQQEDSAVYLCASSPSLRNEQYFGPGTRLTVT.

This clone was picked up one time. The chain's CDR3 is CASSQLQGRGYGYTF. CDR3 DNA: TGTGCCAGCAGCCAACTACAGGGTAGGGGCTATGGCTACACCTTC. The chain is built from TRBV3-1 (or the pseudogene TRBV3-2) and TRBJ1-2, with D possibly matching TRBD1 (6 bases). The CDR3 spans 15 residues. Trimming pared 2 bases from V and 4 bases from J, leaving 14 bases between. Germline V gives CDR1 LGHDT, CDR2 YNNKEL (reference sequence).

The chain has TRBV19 and TRBJ1-1; no reliable D call. Trimming stripped 5 bases from V and 0 bases from J, with 7 bases between. Germline V lookup: CDR1 LNHDA, CDR2 SQIVND (reference sequence). The CDR3 has 13 amino acids. CDR3 nucleotides: TGTGCCAGTAGTCGACATTTGAACACTGAAGCTTTCTTT. The encoded protein is CASSRHLNTEAFF.

The rearrangement joins TRBV6-6 to TRBJ1-1; D is unresolved. Germline V gene lookup returns CDR1 MNHNY and CDR2 SVGAGI (reference sequence). The CDR3 is 9 residues long. V was clipped by 11 bases and J by 6 bases, with 7 bases between them. Here the CDR3 DNA reads TGTGCCGCGGCCGCTGAAGCTTTCTTT. This sequence encodes CAAAAEAFF.

This clone was picked up one time. This chain joins TRBV27 and TRBJ1-2; D is uncertain. CDR3 length: 15 residues. Looked up from germline, CDR1 is MNHEY and CDR2 is SMNVEV (reference sequence). V gave up 3 bases and J gave up 0 bases, with 11 bases separating them. CDR3 protein: CASSFRGTTNYGYTF. The CDR3 DNA reads as TGTGCCAGCAGTTTTCGGGGAACCACTAACTATGGCTACACCTTC.